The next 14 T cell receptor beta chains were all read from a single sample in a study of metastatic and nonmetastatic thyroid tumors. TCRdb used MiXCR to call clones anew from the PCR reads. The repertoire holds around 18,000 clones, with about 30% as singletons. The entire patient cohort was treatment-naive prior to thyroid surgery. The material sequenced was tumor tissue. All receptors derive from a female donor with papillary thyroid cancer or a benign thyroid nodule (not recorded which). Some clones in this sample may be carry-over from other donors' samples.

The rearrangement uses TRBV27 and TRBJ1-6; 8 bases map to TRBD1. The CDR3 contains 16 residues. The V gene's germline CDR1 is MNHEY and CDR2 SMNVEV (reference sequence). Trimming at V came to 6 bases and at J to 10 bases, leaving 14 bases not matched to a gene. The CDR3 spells CASRVRQGAGGSPLHF. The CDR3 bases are TGTGCCAGCAGGGTCCGCCAGGGGGCAGGAGGGTCACCCCTCCACTTT.

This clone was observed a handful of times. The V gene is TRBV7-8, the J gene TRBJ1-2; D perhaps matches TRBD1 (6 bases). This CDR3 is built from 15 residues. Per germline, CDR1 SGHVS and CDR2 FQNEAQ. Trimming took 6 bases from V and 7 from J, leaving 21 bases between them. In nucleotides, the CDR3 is TGTGCCAGCAGTTCCCGTGGCGGGGGGCAGGTTGGCTACACCTTC. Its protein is CASSSRGGGQVGYTF. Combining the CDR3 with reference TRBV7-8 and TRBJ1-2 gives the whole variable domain GAGVSQSPRYKVAKRGQDVALRCDPISGHVSLFWYQQALGQGPEFLTYFQNEAQLDKSGLPSDRFFAERPEGSVSTLKIQRTQQEDSAVYLCASSSRGGGQVGYTFGSGTRLTVV.

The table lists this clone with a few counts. Written as DNA, the CDR3 is TGTGCCACCCAGGCGGACCCGAGCTCCTACAATGAGCAGTTCTTC. Translating it yields CATQADPSSYNEQFF. The chain recombines TRBV2 with TRBJ2-1; D gene unclear. V lost 10 bases and J 0 bases, leaving 16 bases between the germline ends. CDR3 size: 15 residues. Germline V gene data show CDR1 as SNHLY and CDR2 as FYNNEI.

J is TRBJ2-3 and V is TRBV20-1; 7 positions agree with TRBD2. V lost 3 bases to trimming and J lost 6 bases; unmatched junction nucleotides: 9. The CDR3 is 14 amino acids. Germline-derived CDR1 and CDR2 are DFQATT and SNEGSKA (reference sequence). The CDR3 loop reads CSARWREPPDTQYF. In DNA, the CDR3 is TGCAGTGCTAGGTGGCGGGAGCCTCCCGATACGCAGTATTTT.

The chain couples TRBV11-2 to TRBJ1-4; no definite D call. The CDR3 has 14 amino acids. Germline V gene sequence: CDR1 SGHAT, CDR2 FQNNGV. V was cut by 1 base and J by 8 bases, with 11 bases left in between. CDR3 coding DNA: TGTGCCAGCAGCTTAGGGCAAACGCAGGAAAAACTGTTTTTT. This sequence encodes CASSLGQTQEKLFF. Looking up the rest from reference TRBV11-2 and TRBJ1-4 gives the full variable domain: EAGVAQSPRYKIIEKRQSVAFWCNPISGHATLYWYQQILGQGPKLLIQFQNNGVVDDSQLPKDRFSAERLKGVDSTLKIQPAKLEDSAVYLCASSLGQTQEKLFFGSGTQLSVL.

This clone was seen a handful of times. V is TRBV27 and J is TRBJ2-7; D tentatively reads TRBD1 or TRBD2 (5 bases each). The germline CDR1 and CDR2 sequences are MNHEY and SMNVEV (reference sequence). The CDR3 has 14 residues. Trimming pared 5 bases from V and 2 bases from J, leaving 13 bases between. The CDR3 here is CASSQGVVTYEQYF. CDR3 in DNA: TGTGCCAGCAGTCAGGGAGTTGTCACCTACGAGCAGTACTTC.

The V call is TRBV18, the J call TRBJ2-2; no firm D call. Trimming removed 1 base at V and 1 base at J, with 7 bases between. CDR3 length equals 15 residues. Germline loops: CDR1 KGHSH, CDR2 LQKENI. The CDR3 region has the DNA TGTGCCAGCTCACCACAGAGTGGGAACACCGGGGAGCTGTTTTTT. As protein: CASSPQSGNTGELFF.

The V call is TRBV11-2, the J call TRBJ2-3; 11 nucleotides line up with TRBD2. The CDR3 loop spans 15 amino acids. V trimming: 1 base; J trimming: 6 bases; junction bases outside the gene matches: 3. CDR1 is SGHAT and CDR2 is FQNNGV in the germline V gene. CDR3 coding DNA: TGTGCCAGCAGCTTAGGACTAGCGGGACAGGATACGCAGTATTTT. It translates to CASSLGLAGQDTQYF.

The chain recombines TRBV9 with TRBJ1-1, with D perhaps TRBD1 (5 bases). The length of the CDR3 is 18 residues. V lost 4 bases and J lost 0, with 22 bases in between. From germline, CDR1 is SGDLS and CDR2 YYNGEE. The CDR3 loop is CASSPGRGYPNMNTEAFF. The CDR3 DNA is TGTGCCAGCAGCCCCGGACGGGGCTATCCTAACATGAACACTGAAGCTTTCTTT.

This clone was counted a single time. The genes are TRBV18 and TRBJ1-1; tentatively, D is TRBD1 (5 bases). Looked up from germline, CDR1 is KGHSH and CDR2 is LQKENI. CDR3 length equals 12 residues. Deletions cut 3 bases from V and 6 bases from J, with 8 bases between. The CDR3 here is CASSPGHPEAFF. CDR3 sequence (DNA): TGTGCCAGCTCACCTGGACACCCTGAAGCTTTCTTT.

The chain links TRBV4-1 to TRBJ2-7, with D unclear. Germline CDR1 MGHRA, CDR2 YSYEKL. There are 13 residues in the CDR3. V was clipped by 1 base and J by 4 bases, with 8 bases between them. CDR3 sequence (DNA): TGCGCCAGCAGCCAAGGGGGTCCTTACGAGCAGTACTTC. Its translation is CASSQGGPYEQYF.

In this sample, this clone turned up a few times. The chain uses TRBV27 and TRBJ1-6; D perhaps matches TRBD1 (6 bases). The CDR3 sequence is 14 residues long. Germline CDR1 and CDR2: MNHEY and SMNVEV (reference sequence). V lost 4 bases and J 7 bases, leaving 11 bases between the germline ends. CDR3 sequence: CASSWQGLNSPLHF. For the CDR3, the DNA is TGTGCCAGCAGTTGGCAGGGGTTGAATTCACCCCTCCACTTT.

This CDR3 is CASLTARGGYTF. CDR3 nucleotides: TGTGCCAGTTTGACAGCGAGAGGTGGCTACACCTTC. The gene calls are TRBV19 and TRBJ1-2; possibly TRBD1 for D (5 bases). There are 12 residues in the CDR3. CDR1 and CDR2 from the germline V gene are LNHDA and SQIVND (reference sequence). Trimming stripped 8 bases from V and 7 bases from J, with 14 bases between.

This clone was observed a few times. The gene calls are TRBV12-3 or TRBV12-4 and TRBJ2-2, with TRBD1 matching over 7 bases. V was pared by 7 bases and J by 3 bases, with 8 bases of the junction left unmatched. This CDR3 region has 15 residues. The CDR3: CASKPTGTDTGELFF. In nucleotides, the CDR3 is TGTGCCAGCAAACCGACAGGGACAGACACCGGGGAGCTGTTTTTT.